This T cell receptor (beta chain) derives from a study of cytomegalovirus exposure and HLA in healthy donors (dated by TCRdb to the late 2010s). Some background on the complete study: According to an earlier analysis of a few hundred of the donors, about 179 million T cells yielded 100 million or so unique TCR beta sequences and 276 Gb of sequence data. Roughly 300 gigabases of sequencing data and around 85 million unique TCR sequences made up an early release that covered several hundred HLA-typed donors. Of the roughly 420 genotyped donors, over 80% were placed in the genetic ancestry cluster associated with self-reported Caucasian donors. The study was designed to test whether signatures of past pathogen exposure could be identified by cataloging public T cell receptors. The study used immunosequencing to profile the T cell repertoires of hundreds of subjects and linked those repertoires to cytomegalovirus serostatus. Besides the first cohort of 550 to 750 subjects, a separate validation cohort made up of about 120 different subjects was used. To predict cytomegalovirus infection status, the study brought together high-throughput TCR immunosequencing, statistical association of individual TCRs with disease status, and machine learning. A later analysis re-examined previously published TCR beta repertoires from just over 650 donors and added high-resolution HLA genotyping to investigate patterns of TCR occurrence. Rather than drawing on any new phenotypic data, the later analysis identified candidate immune exposures from TCR beta sequences and the way those sequences occurred across donors. An earlier analysis of fewer than 750 of the donors used high-throughput TCR beta sequencing to judge whether each TCR beta V gene segment behaved as functional or pseudogenic. Alongside the repertoire data, information on donor age, sex, ethnicity and CMV serostatus was compiled. A later genetic analysis took genome-wide SNP genotypes for 398 of the 666 donors and used that subset as a discovery cohort. Every repertoire in the discovery cohort had been generated on one and the same sequencing platform. HLA typing included class I and class II loci at four-digit resolution. Typing coverage varied by locus: about 629-640 donors for A, B, C, DRB1 and DQB1; 500 to 550 for DQA1; more than 600 for DPA1; about 450 for DPB1. Four to six DR-DQ haplotypes were handled as single units for association and clustering, since linkage in the cohort was strong. On average, around 200,000 unique TCR beta nucleotide sequences were sequenced per donor among 350 to 400 genotyped donors of the cohort, with roughly 18% of those sequences being non-productive. The full study reports these points: Because some donors lacked HLA typing at each locus, the association tests relied only on the typed subset. Most TCR sequences were observed very rarely across donors, whereas some public TCRs were present in many individuals. According to a later analysis, TCR association rates differed among HLA loci, with DRB1 alleles showing the most associated TCRs and HLA-C alleles showing the fewest. Roughly uniform sequencing depth across donors was assumed in presence/absence analyses, although this assumption may not hold. The cohort was sequenced for TCR beta chains only, and without alpha or paired-chain data the features that could be detected were limited. A later genetic analysis associated a missense DCLRE1C variant with V-gene and J-gene trimming of TCR beta chains, and an independent cohort replicated the association. The study listed approximately 150 TCR beta chains as associated with cytomegalovirus. In a later analysis, some 17,000 TCR beta sequences were associated with specific HLA alleles at a false discovery rate of 0.05. According to a later genetic analysis, donors in an Asian-associated ancestry cluster had fewer N-insertions in productive TCRs than the approximately 630-donor mean. Assigning TCR associations to individual alleles was difficult when HLA alleles, especially DR and DQ, strongly co-occurred. Linkage disequilibrium might explain the correlated functional status among segregating V segments, but an unknown experimental factor could not be excluded. Cytomegalovirus status was reported to be diagnosed by the classifier with high specificity and sensitivity in both the original and validation cohorts. An earlier analysis of approximately 600 of the donors showed that most TCR beta V segments appeared in productive rearrangements either about 87% or about 30% of the time, which broadly matched IMGT annotations. In a later analysis, HLA-associated TCR beta chains showed more clonal expansion and lower generation probabilities than non-associated chains that were equally common. Most CMV-associated TCR beta chains appeared to be HLA-restricted in a later analysis, and the HLA associations seemed to be driven largely by CMV exposure. The only immune exposure information available for the cohort was CMV serostatus. The authors suggested that the approach could potentially be generalized to other disease states and immunological phenotypes. A cluster of highly shared sequence variants was judged likely to be a technical artifact of the sequencing pipeline. The earlier analysis of 587 of the donors excluded over 15 rarely observed V segments, including chromosome 9 orphons, because counts were too low. A further reported finding was that TCR beta sequences accurately predicted the HLA-A and HLA-B alleles for most subjects in the first cohort. In vitro tests confirmed that a few of the cytomegalovirus-associated TCR beta chains recognize cytomegalovirus antigens. According to a later analysis, parvovirus B19, influenza, CMV and Epstein-Barr virus appeared linked to several top co-occurrence clusters. Because the 87-base-pair reads could not distinguish some IMGT-functional V segments, including TRBV6-2 and TRBV6-3, those segments were excluded.

Concerning this clone itself: The specificity of this receptor is unknown. No qualities accompany the bases; no much larger clone lies one base away.

V lost 1 base and J lost 8 bases; the stretch between them is 20 bases long. Taken from the germline V gene, the CDR1 and CDR2 loops are SGHTA and FQGNSA. The CDR3 starts with the cysteine, ends with the phenylalanine, and has 16 residues. Left in the record is the CDR3 DNA by itself, 48 bases read in frame from the first base. Libraries came from the immunoSEQ multiplex PCR assay. For the multiplex PCR, a mixture combining 60 forward primers for TCR Vbeta segments and 13 reverse primers for TCR Jbeta segments was used. The CDR3 region of rearranged TCR beta genes was amplified from genomic DNA by a multiplex PCR assay. The Illumina HiSeq System was used to sequence the amplified TCR beta libraries as 87-base-pair reads. Under the source paper's analysis protocol: In a later analysis, tens of millions of unique TCR beta chains were counted across the approximately 620 repertoires, and roughly 10 million of these chains were shared by at least two donors. To remove PCR and sequencing errors, raw reads were error-corrected and collapsed into unique sequences using a nearest-neighbor algorithm that merged closely related sequences. V, D and J gene segments were assigned by aligning CDR3 sequences to IMGT reference sequences. For a sequence to be retained, a match of at least six nucleotides to both a V gene segment and a J gene segment was required. A rearrangement counted as productive if the CDR3 had no stop codons and remained in frame with V and J, and every other rearrangement counted as non-productive. CDR3 was defined by IMGT convention, running from the second conserved V-encoded cysteine to the conserved J-encoded phenylalanine. In an earlier analysis of more than 550 of the donors, sequences lacking an unambiguous match to a single V gene segment were excluded. In an earlier analysis of roughly 600 of the donors, a V segment was called functional when productive rearrangements were above 56.7%, and segregating when the standard deviation between donors exceeded 5%. A statistical classification framework was developed to diagnose cytomegalovirus status using the catalog of TCR beta chain sequences. In a later analysis, V and J genes were assigned by comparing TCR nucleotide sequences against IMGT/GENE-DB human TR gene sequences. In a later analysis, CDR3 sequences and most-parsimonious VDJ recombination scenarios were assigned using the TCRdist pipeline. In a later analysis, every TCR beta chain was defined by the combination of its CDR3 amino acid sequence and its V-gene family, and reads without a unique V-gene family were dropped. As a way to deal with suspected cross-contamination and a sequencing artifact, a later analysis dropped under 600 nucleotide sequences that were highly shared and had low generation probability. In a later analysis, a clonal expansion index was calculated for each public chain from normalized within-repertoire ranks of inferred template counts. A later analysis computed generation probabilities with a VDJ recombination model fitted to out-of-frame rearrangements, and checked the results against IGoR. Hypergeometric tests were used in a later analysis to score TCR-TCR, TCR-HLA and TCR-CMV co-occurrence, with a repertoire-size bias correction applied to the TCR pairs. A later analysis estimated false discovery rates by permuting HLA or CMV assignments 20 times. In a later analysis, co-occurring TCRs were grouped using DBSCAN, and TCRdist sequence similarity was added for clustering within HLA-allele-positive subsets. Repertoires with fewer than 30,000 or more than 120,000 public chains were left out of co-occurrence clustering, as were about 5 repertoires with anomalous nucleotide sharing. TCRdb stores this immuneACCESS table with in-frame sequences only. Part of the clones is absent; in the studies checked, under half of the shortfall reflects unresolved V genes, and no reason is known for the rest. The V and J calls and clone size were taken over from that table, and D and trimming were inferred from the DNA. Within this sample are about 160,000 clones, with 81% of them counted one time only. Approximately 1.2% of the sample is held by the ten biggest clonotypes.

In total, around 600 healthy bone marrow donors made up the cohort. Cohort members were all nominally healthy when sampled, although unrecorded immune exposures were likely present. The donor was CMV seropositive and belonged to the group of more than 250 seropositive cohort members. A peripheral blood sample was provided by each donor, and peripheral blood mononuclear cells were used for TCR beta sequencing. The Qiagen DNeasy Blood Extraction Kit was used to extract genomic DNA from the blood cell samples. This receptor was taken from a middle-aged man in good health and CMV-seropositive. The sequenced sample consisted of PBMCs. The chain employs TRBV7-2 and TRBJ1-2, with a weak D call of TRBD1 (5 bases match). The sequenced DNA: TGTGCCAGCAGCTTAGAATCTAGTATGACAGCCGGGGGCTACACCTTC. Its coded protein is CASSLESSMTAGGYTF.